This TCR beta chain was retrieved from a study of glioma-infiltrating T cells. General study results and limits: Tissue-blood divergence was below expectation in non-neoplastic patients, above in gliomas.

TCR alpha and beta CDR3 regions were amplified from RNA using iRepertoire nested multiplex PCR. TCRdb fed the multiplex PCR reads into MiXCR, producing one record per CDR3 protein. The sample lists 150,000 to 200,000 distinct CDR3 sequences, 43% occurring once. V lost 8 bases, J lost 0 bases, and 15 bases lay in between. This CDR3 has 15 amino acids. The germline gives CDR1 SNHLY, CDR2 FYNNEI. This clonotype was seen more than once but under ten times. Its antigen is still unknown. This clonotype was sampled from a human donor with low-grade glioma or glioblastoma, undergoing nonglioma brain surgery, or in good health (not recorded which). This chain links TRBV2 with TRBJ2-3; D is perhaps TRBD2 (5 bases). Material: glioma tissue, nonneoplastic brain tissue, or PBMCs (not recorded which). The CDR3 sequence is CASFPTGSSTDTQYF. Here the CDR3 DNA reads TGTGCCAGCTTCCCCACGGGGTCTAGCACAGATACGCAGTATTTT. The full variable domain, completed using reference TRBV2 and TRBJ2-3, is EPEVTQTPSHQVTQMGQEVILRCVPISNHLYFYWYRQILGQKVEFLVSFYNNEISEKSEIFDDQFSVERPDGSNFTLKIRSTKLEDSAMYFCASFPTGSSTDTQYFGPGTRLTVL.